These 16 T cell receptor beta chains were all obtained from the same sample, sequenced in a study of cytomegalovirus exposure and HLA in healthy donors. TCRdb's table, derived via immunoSEQ multiplex PCR, lists solely in-frame clones and lacks some. This sample carries over 150,000 clones, roughly 86% of them seen once, and the ten largest clones take 2% to 2.5%. Sequenced sample: PBMCs. These receptors were collected from a human donor in good health.

The chain combines TRBV5-1 with TRBJ2-2, with D hard to call. The germline CDR1 and CDR2 sequences are SGHRS and YFSETQ. The CDR3 contains 14 residues. V was shortened by 0 bases and J by 4 bases, with 7 bases between the two germline ends. The CDR3 loop reads CASSLVAVTGELFF. Here the CDR3 DNA reads TGCGCCAGCAGCTTGGTGGCAGTCACCGGGGAGCTGTTTTTT.

This chain connects TRBV5-1 to TRBJ2-1, with a weak D call TRBD2 (5 bases). The ends were cut back, 7 bases at V and 1 base at J, with 15 bases in the middle. CDR1 SGHRS and CDR2 YFSETQ come from the germline V gene. The CDR3 has 15 amino acids. CDR3 bases: TGCGCCAGCCAAAGGGCGGGCTATTCCTACAATGAGCAGTTCTTC. It is translated as CASQRAGYSYNEQFF.

The V gene is TRBV7-9, the J gene TRBJ2-7, with 10 bases aligning to TRBD2. J was trimmed by 3 bases and V by 4 bases; bases with no gene match: 3. The CDR3 totals 14 residues. Germline V gene lookup returns CDR1 SEHNR and CDR2 FQNEAQ (reference sequence). The CDR3 region is CASSSSGGLYEQYF. The CDR3 DNA follows: TGTGCCAGCAGCTCTAGCGGGGGCCTCTACGAGCAGTACTTC.

The genes are TRBV15 and TRBJ2-5; no clear D gene. V was cut by 2 bases and J by 4 bases, with 20 bases left in between. Germline assignment: CDR1 LNHNV and CDR2 YYDKDF (reference sequence). CDR3 size: 17 residues. Written as DNA, the CDR3 is TGTGCCACCAGCAGAACCGGGTTGGTCAGCGCGAGAGAGACCCAGTACTTC. It is translated as CATSRTGLVSARETQYF.

The V call is TRBV11-2, the J call TRBJ2-2; 7 nucleotides agree with TRBD1. The length of the CDR3 is 17 residues. V was clipped by 4 bases and J by 0 bases; unmatched bases: 8. Germline-derived CDR1 and CDR2 are SGHAT and FQNNGV. CDR3 sequence (DNA): TGTGCCAGCAGCTCACCTAGAACAGGGGCGAACACCGGGGAGCTGTTTTTT. Translation: CASSSPRTGANTGELFF. The variable domain in full, with the rest retrieved from reference TRBV11-2 and TRBJ2-2, is EAGVAQSPRYKIIEKRQSVAFWCNPISGHATLYWYQQILGQGPKLLIQFQNNGVVDDSQLPKDRFSAERLKGVDSTLKIQPAKLEDSAVYLCASSSPRTGANTGELFFGEGSRLTVL.

For the CDR3, the DNA is TGTGCCAGCAGCTTCGGAGCAGCCATGAACACTGAAGCTTTCTTT. Translation: CASSFGAAMNTEAFF. The chain carries TRBV5-4 and TRBJ1-1; no firm D call. Trimming left V 2 bases short and J 0 bases short, with 11 bases between. Germline loops: CDR1 SGHNT, CDR2 YYREEE (reference sequence). The CDR3 is 15 amino acids.

The chain carries TRBV5-1 and TRBJ2-6; D may be TRBD1 (5 bases). Germline-derived CDR1 and CDR2 are SGHRS and YFSETQ. Trimming removed 6 bases from V and 2 bases from J, with 15 bases in between. The CDR3 extends over 16 amino acids. The CDR3, as DNA: TGCGCCAGCACCACCGACAGTGCCCCTGGGGCCAACGTCCTGACTTTC. This translates into CASTTDSAPGANVLTF.

This clone is a singleton in its sample. The CDR3 DNA sequence: TGTGCCAGCAGCTTATGGGCTAGCGGGAGGGCAAACACCGGGGAGCTGTTTTTT. Its translation: CASSLWASGRANTGELFF. The chain recombines TRBV7-6 with TRBJ2-2; 12 bases fit TRBD2. Looked up from germline, CDR1 is SGHVS and CDR2 is FNYEAQ. The CDR3 runs to 18 residues. V trimming: 2 bases; J trimming: 2 bases; junction bases outside the gene matches: 6. Full variable domain (rest looked up from reference TRBV7-6 and TRBJ2-2): GAGVSQSPRYKVTKRGQDVALRCDPISGHVSLYWYRQALGQGPEFLTYFNYEAQQDKSGLPNDRFSAERPEGSISTLTIQRTEQRDSAMYRCASSLWASGRANTGELFFGEGSRLTVL.

The chain carries TRBV27 and TRBJ2-1; TRBD2 agrees at 16 bases. This CDR3 spans 21 amino acids. J lost 3 bases, V lost 3 bases, and 14 bases had no gene match. The germline CDR1 and CDR2 sequences are MNHEY and SMNVEV (reference sequence). CDR3 sequence (DNA): TGTGCCAGCAGTTTTAGACTAAGGGGACTAGCGGGAGGGGGGGTCTACAATGAGCAGTTCTTC. It specifies CASSFRLRGLAGGGVYNEQFF.

This chain joins TRBV5-1 and TRBJ1-1; no firm D call. The germline gives CDR1 SGHRS, CDR2 YFSETQ. The CDR3 runs 16 residues. V was shortened by 1 base and J by 1 base, with 14 bases between the two germline ends. The CDR3 is CASSLNVGRSNTEAFF. CDR3 DNA: TGCGCCAGCAGCTTGAATGTGGGGAGATCGAACACTGAAGCTTTCTTT.

The rearrangement joins TRBV9 to TRBJ2-5; 8 bases map to TRBD2. Germline V lookup: CDR1 SGDLS, CDR2 YYNGEE. This CDR3 has 15 amino acids. J was trimmed by 1 base and V by 3 bases; bases with no gene match: 5. CDR3 amino acids: CASSAVAGRQETQYF. CDR3 in DNA: TGTGCCAGCAGCGCAGTAGCGGGGCGCCAAGAGACCCAGTACTTC.

This clone was detected once. V is TRBV4-1 and J is TRBJ2-7, with a weak D call TRBD2 (6 bases). Trimming left V 1 base short and J 1 base short, with 11 bases between. The germline gives CDR1 MGHRA, CDR2 YSYEKL. The CDR3 has 15 amino acids. CDR3 in DNA: TGCGCCAGCAGCCAAGGAGGTGGGAGGTCCTACGAGCAGTACTTC. This codes for CASSQGGGRSYEQYF.

This clone appeared a single time. This sequence joins TRBV5-1 and TRBJ2-5, with 8 positions matching TRBD2. The CDR3 consists of 15 residues. The junction had 7 bases not matched to a gene; V was cut back by 1 base and J by 5 bases. Germline CDR1 is SGHRS and CDR2 is YFSETQ. In nucleotides, the CDR3 is TGCGCCAGCAGCTTGAGCGGGGGTTGGCTTGAGACCCAGTACTTC. This sequence encodes CASSLSGGWLETQYF.

The J gene is TRBJ2-1, the V gene TRBV10-3; 8 bases map to TRBD1. V dropped 6 bases and J dropped 0; count of bases not matched to a gene: 7. CDR3 size: 16 residues. Germline V gives CDR1 ENHRY, CDR2 SYGVKD. The CDR3 bases are TGTGCCATCAGCTCCCGGACAGGGAGCTCCTACAATGAGCAGTTCTTC. Translated, it gives CAISSRTGSSYNEQFF.

J is TRBJ1-5 and V is TRBV4-1; D gene unclear. This CDR3 has 15 residues. V lost 2 bases to trimming and J lost 6 bases, with 14 bases between them. Per the germline V gene, CDR1 is MGHRA and CDR2 is YSYEKL. CDR3 protein: CASSQLSGSFQPQHF. DNA of the CDR3: TGCGCCAGCAGCCAACTCTCCGGGAGCTTTCAGCCCCAGCATTTT.

This chain links TRBV5-1 with TRBJ1-1; no firm D call. The CDR3 is 13 amino acids. CDR1 SGHRS and CDR2 YFSETQ come from the germline V gene. With 6 bases removed from V and 0 bases from J, the gap between germline ends came to 9 bases. CDR3 protein: CASTNSLNTEAFF. Written as DNA, the CDR3 is TGCGCCAGCACGAACAGTTTGAACACTGAAGCTTTCTTT. The full variable domain, completed using reference TRBV5-1 and TRBJ1-1, is KAGVTQTPRYLIKTRGQQVTLSCSPISGHRSVSWYQQTPGQGLQFLFEYFSETQRNKGNFPGRFSGRQFSNSRSEMNVSTLELGDSALYLCASTNSLNTEAFFGQGTRLTVV.